Listed below are T cell receptor beta chains from one sample, sequenced in a study of immune cell composition in non-small cell lung cancer. Libraries were prepared by immunoSEQ multiplex PCR; TCRdb keeps only in-frame clonotypes and omits some of them. The sample lists under 3,500 clones, 60% to 85% occurring once. Sequencing input: lung tumor tissue. The receptors here all came from a human donor with non-small cell lung cancer. The CDR3 runs from the conserved cysteine through the conserved F or W. A D gene is named only where the DNA matches it firmly. Clone size is given for some rows only: seen once, a few or many times, or a class if the clone is expanded.

d_call,v_call,clone_size,j_call,cdr3_aa,cdr3_nt
NA,TRBV19,NA,TRBJ1-5,CASSTGRIDSNQPQHF,TGTGCCAGTAGTACTGGGAGGATAGATAGCAATCAGCCCCAGCATTTT
TRBD2,TRBV28,once,TRBJ2-1,CASSAGLAGVYNEQFF,TGTGCCAGCAGTGCCGGACTAGCGGGGGTGTACAATGAGCAGTTCTTC
NA,TRBV5-4,NA,TRBJ2-1,CASSRRGLAGPGYNEQFF,TGTGCCAGCTCACGAAGGGGGCTAGCGGGCCCGGGGTACAATGAGCAGTTCTTC
NA,TRBV9,large,TRBJ1-2,CASSVGAGGGGYTF,TGTGCCAGCAGCGTTGGGGCGGGAGGCGGAGGCTACACCTTC
NA,TRBV7-2,NA,TRBJ1-2,CASSRTDGYGYTF,TGTGCCAGCAGTAGGACAGACGGCTATGGCTACACCTTC
NA,TRBV28,NA,TRBJ2-2,CASRQTISAGELFF,TGTGCCAGCAGACAGACGATTTCGGCCGGGGAGCTGTTTTTT
NA,TRBV28,NA,TRBJ1-4,CASSPPGANEKLFF,TGTGCCAGCAGCCCCCCAGGGGCTAATGAAAAACTGTTTTTT
TRBD2,TRBV6-6,NA,TRBJ2-3,CASSWGGRTDTQYF,TGTGCCAGCAGTTGGGGGGGACGCACAGATACGCAGTATTTT
NA,TRBV14,NA,TRBJ1-3,CASSQARRSSGNTIYF,TGTGCCAGCAGCCAAGCTCGGCGGAGCTCTGGAAACACCATATATTTT
TRBD1,TRBV7-6,NA,TRBJ1-5,CASSYRDRQSNQPQHF,TGTGCCAGCAGCTACCGGGACAGACAAAGCAATCAGCCCCAGCATTTT
TRBD2,TRBV5-1,NA,TRBJ2-2,CASRSGLADTGELFF,TGCGCCAGCAGGTCGGGACTAGCCGACACCGGGGAGCTGTTTTTT
NA,TRBV19,NA,TRBJ1-1,CASSRGPEAFF,TGTGCCAGTAGTAGGGGGCCTGAAGCTTTCTTT
NA,TRBV2,NA,TRBJ2-5,CASSYQETQYF,TGTGCCAGCAGCTACCAAGAGACCCAGTACTTC
TRBD1,TRBV7-2,few,TRBJ2-5,CASSLGQGETQYF,TGTGCCAGCAGCTTAGGACAGGGGGAGACCCAGTACTTC
TRBD1,TRBV11-3,once,TRBJ1-2,CASSPILGTGSNYGYTF,TGTGCCAGCAGCCCCATATTGGGGACAGGCAGTAACTATGGCTACACCTTC
TRBD2,TRBV23-1,NA,TRBJ2-7,CASSQSPVTSRCYEQYF,TGCGCCAGCAGTCAATCCCCTGTGACTAGCAGATGCTACGAGCAGTACTTC
NA,TRBV6-5,NA,TRBJ2-5,CASSLGDTVGETQYF,TGTGCCAGCAGTTTAGGTGACACGGTGGGAGAGACCCAGTACTTC
TRBD2,TRBV6-5,NA,TRBJ2-7,CASRKLAGTYEQYF,TGTGCCAGCAGGAAACTAGCGGGAACCTACGAGCAGTACTTC
NA,TRBV7-9,NA,TRBJ1-3,CASSHSMDRSSGNTIYF,TGTGCCAGCAGCCATAGCATGGACAGAAGCTCTGGAAACACCATATATTTT
TRBD1,TRBV29-1,NA,TRBJ2-7,CSTQAGGAYEQYF,TGCAGCACCCAGGCAGGGGGCGCGTACGAGCAGTACTTC
NA,TRBV9,NA,TRBJ2-5,CASSVLGLNNEAQYF,TGTGCCAGCAGCGTACTTGGACTGAACAATGAAGCCCAGTACTTC
NA,TRBV5-1,NA,TRBJ2-3,CASSRDLDRTNTQYF,TGCGCCAGCAGCCGCGACTTAGACAGGACCAATACGCAGTATTTT
TRBD2,TRBV7-2,once,TRBJ2-2,CASTFTGGAVGELFF,TGTGCCAGCACCTTCACGGGGGGGGCTGTCGGGGAGCTGTTTTTT
NA,TRBV30,NA,TRBJ2-7,CAWQLSGDFYEQYF,TGTGCCTGGCAACTAAGCGGAGACTTCTACGAGCAGTACTTC
NA,TRBV18,NA,TRBJ2-5,CASSPLRETQYF,TGTGCCAGCTCACCCCTTAGAGAGACCCAGTACTTC
NA,TRBV10-3,NA,TRBJ2-3,CAISALPTDTQYF,TGTGCCATCAGTGCACTTCCCACAGATACGCAGTATTTT
NA,TRBV7-9,NA,TRBJ2-5,CASERVSSGIQQETQYF,TGTGCCAGCGAGAGAGTTAGTAGCGGTATCCAACAAGAGACCCAGTACTTC
TRBD2,TRBV4-3,NA,TRBJ2-1,CASSPTSGNIDEQFF,TGCGCCAGCAGCCCAACTAGCGGGAATATCGATGAGCAGTTCTTC
TRBD2,TRBV27,NA,TRBJ2-1,CASSSTSGSAVEQFF,TGTGCCAGCAGTTCAACTAGCGGGAGTGCGGTTGAGCAGTTCTTC
TRBD2,TRBV7-6,NA,TRBJ2-5,CASSLPQRGRYQETQYF,TGTGCCAGCAGCTTACCTCAGCGGGGGAGGTACCAAGAGACCCAGTACTTC
NA,TRBV30,NA,TRBJ1-2,CAWREKGAYGYTF,TGTGCCTGGAGGGAGAAAGGAGCCTATGGCTACACCTTC
TRBD2,TRBV7-8,few,TRBJ2-1,CASSLLYGLAGKSSYNEQFF,TGTGCCAGCAGCTTACTGTACGGACTAGCGGGAAAGAGCTCCTACAATGAGCAGTTCTTC
NA,TRBV7-3,NA,TRBJ2-2,CASSPRTDSAGELFF,TGTGCCAGCAGCCCGAGGACGGATAGCGCCGGGGAGCTGTTTTTT
NA,TRBV18,NA,TRBJ2-7,CASSLRDTRPTYEQYF,TGTGCCAGCTCACTCCGGGACACCCGGCCTACCTACGAGCAGTACTTC
NA,TRBV9,once,TRBJ2-7,CASSGLSSYEQYF,TGTGCCAGCAGTGGCTTAAGCTCCTACGAGCAGTACTTC
TRBD2,TRBV19,NA,TRBJ2-7,CASSLRSGLADSYEQYF,TGTGCCAGTAGTCTCCGGTCGGGACTAGCGGACTCCTACGAGCAGTACTTC
TRBD1,TRBV2,few,TRBJ2-4,CASSVQDRVGYF,TGTGCCAGCAGTGTGCAGGACAGGGTCGGGTACTTC
TRBD1,TRBV10-3,NA,TRBJ2-3,CAISESGGHTQYF,TGTGCCATCAGTGAGTCAGGGGGCCATACGCAGTATTTT
TRBD1,TRBV6-5,NA,TRBJ2-7,CASSPGTALSYEQYF,TGTGCCAGCAGCCCCGGGACAGCCCTCTCCTACGAGCAGTACTTC